The clone carrying this T cell receptor beta chain occurred a few times. What it binds is unknown. Expressed TCRB transcripts were sequenced because the entire RNA isolate underwent reverse transcription. TCRdb's table, derived via immunoSEQ multiplex PCR, lists solely in-frame clones and lacks some. The table has about 280,000 clones, around 16% seen once. The J segment lost 3 bases and the V segment lost 7 bases, leaving 5 bases of the junction unmatched. Germline CDR1 and CDR2: SNHLY and FYNNEI. The CDR3 is made up of 15 amino acids. The source of the sample is a study of beta chain features in type 1 diabetes. Study findings and constraints: More deletions and fewer insertions at VDJ junctions were found in patients with type 1 diabetes. Overrepresentation of cells with high TCR expression could result from cDNA sequencing. Type 1 diabetes patients had moderately but significantly shorter TCRB CDR3s in all four CD4+ subsets. These data did not resolve whether HLA type affects TCRB rearrangement.

A sort by CD45RO/CCR7/CD25/CD127/CD95/CD27 yielded CD4+ naive, central memory, regulatory and stem cell-like memory cells. The sample taken for sequencing was naive CD4+ T cells from blood. J is TRBJ2-1 and V is TRBV2; 11 bases are a match to TRBD2. The sequence was obtained from a man between 18 and 29 years old with type 1 diabetes. The CDR3 DNA follows: TGTGCCAGCACCCCGGGACTAGCGGTCTACAATGAGCAGTTCTTC. Residues: CASTPGLAVYNEQFF.